The 17 T cell receptor beta chains listed next were all sequenced from one sample in a study of OX40 agonist ivuxolimab in advanced cancers. This table comes from immunoSEQ multiplex PCR, and its TCRdb copy is limited to in-frame clones, with some not included. The profile covers fewer than 85,000 clones, with roughly 90% appearing a single time and approximately 0.69% taken by the ten largest. Sequenced material: CD4+ or CD8+ T cells sorted from blood, taken in a trial of the OX40 agonist ivuxolimab. These receptors all come from an adult with an advanced solid tumor such as melanoma, head and neck, liver or kidney cancer.

This chain uses TRBV27 with TRBJ2-1; the D gene could be TRBD1 or TRBD2 (5 bases each). V was shortened by 6 bases and J by 4 bases, with 13 bases between the two germline ends. CDR3 length equals 14 residues. CDR1 and CDR2 from the germline V gene are MNHEY and SMNVEV (reference sequence). CDR3 bases: TGTGCCAGCAGCTTAGCGACAGCTTACAATGAGCAGTTCTTC. Translating gives CASSLATAYNEQFF.

The genes are TRBV4-1 and TRBJ2-5, with TRBD2 identical over 12 bases. The germline V gene encodes CDR1 MGHRA and CDR2 YSYEKL. The V gene end was trimmed by 1 base and the J gene end by 1 base; junction bases not matched to a gene: 10. This CDR3 is 19 amino acids long. CDR3 in amino acids: CASSQALTSGSPVQETQYF. The CDR3 DNA follows: TGCGCCAGCAGCCAAGCCTTGACTAGCGGGAGCCCTGTCCAAGAGACCCAGTACTTC.

V and J are TRBV7-8 and TRBJ2-1, with 8 bases lining up with TRBD2. J was trimmed by 5 bases and V by 2 bases; bases with no gene match: 8. Germline assignment: CDR1 SGHVS and CDR2 FQNEAQ. The CDR3 is 16 residues long. The CDR3 protein is CASSLMGAGVNNEQFF. The CDR3 DNA reads TGTGCCAGCAGCTTAATGGGAGCGGGAGTCAACAATGAGCAGTTCTTC.

The chain employs TRBV10-3 and TRBJ2-7, with D possibly TRBD1 on 6 matching bases. The CDR3 is made up of 15 amino acids. Germline V CDR1 and CDR2: ENHRY, SYGVKD. Trimming pared 0 bases from V and 7 bases from J, leaving 16 bases between. This CDR3 reads CAISESDSQEGEQYF. The CDR3 DNA is TGTGCCATCAGTGAGTCGGACAGTCAGGAAGGGGAGCAGTACTTC.

The table lists this clone with a count of one. CDR3 sequence: CASSLDQGTKAFF. CDR3 nucleotide sequence: TGTGCCAGCAGCTTAGATCAGGGGACCAAAGCTTTCTTT. The rearrangement uses TRBV7-9 and TRBJ1-1; tentatively, D is TRBD1 (6 bases). Per the germline V gene, CDR1 is SEHNR and CDR2 is FQNEAQ (reference sequence). The CDR3 contains 13 residues. V was cut by 1 base and J by 9 bases, with 12 bases left in between.

This chain connects TRBV19 to TRBJ2-2; weak D call: TRBD1 (5 bases). CDR3 length: 15 residues. V gave up 0 bases and J gave up 5 bases, with 10 bases separating them. CDR1 and CDR2 (germline): LNHDA, SQIVND (reference sequence). The CDR3 is CASSIDLGQTGELFF. The CDR3 DNA sequence: TGTGCCAGTAGTATAGATCTGGGGCAGACCGGGGAGCTGTTTTTT.

J is TRBJ2-5 and V is TRBV5-1, with D possibly matching TRBD2 (5 bases). Germline CDR1 SGHRS, CDR2 YFSETQ. The CDR3 has 15 amino acids. Trimming cost V 7 bases and J 5 bases, with 21 bases left between them. As DNA, the CDR3 is TGCGCCAGCTCCTCGGCGGGCCGTGACTCGGAGACCCAGTACTTC. This codes for CASSSAGRDSETQYF.

The gene calls are TRBV6-1 and TRBJ1-2, with 12 nucleotides matching TRBD1. Germline V gene lookup returns CDR1 MNHNS and CDR2 SASEGT. The junction had 8 bases not matched to a gene; V was cut back by 4 bases and J by 8 bases. The CDR3 has 15 residues. DNA for the CDR3: TGTGCCAGCAGTGCCTATACCGGGACAGGGGGCGGCTACACCTTC. Its translation is CASSAYTGTGGGYTF.

In this sample, this clone turned up a few times. The chain has TRBV10-3 and TRBJ2-3; D call uncertain. Looked up from germline, CDR1 is ENHRY and CDR2 is SYGVKD. The CDR3 spans 13 residues. The germline V and J ends were trimmed by 5 bases and 6 bases, with 12 bases remaining between them. The CDR3 region is CAISPPQGDTQYF. The CDR3 DNA sequence: TGTGCCATCAGTCCCCCCCAAGGGGATACGCAGTATTTT.

This chain uses TRBV2 with TRBJ2-1; 7 bases match TRBD2. Germline CDR1 SNHLY, CDR2 FYNNEI. V was clipped by 4 bases and J by 3 bases; unmatched bases: 3. This CDR3 is built from 14 residues. The chain's CDR3 is CASSASGFYNEQFF. The CDR3 DNA reads TGTGCCAGCAGTGCTAGCGGTTTCTACAATGAGCAGTTCTTC.

The chain couples TRBV18 to TRBJ2-5, with 7 positions matching TRBD1. The trim removed 1 base at V and 5 bases at J, leaving 7 bases unmatched. Germline lookup yields CDR1 KGHSH and CDR2 LQKENI. The CDR3 has 15 amino acids. Here the CDR3 reads CASSPQQGTRETQYF. The CDR3, as DNA: TGTGCCAGCTCACCACAACAGGGGACCAGGGAGACCCAGTACTTC.

This clone was seen more than once but under ten times. This chain joins TRBV5-1 and TRBJ2-3; the match to TRBD2 covers 9 bases. The CDR3 loop spans 16 amino acids. Germline-derived CDR1 and CDR2 are SGHRS and YFSETQ. The V segment lost 8 bases and the J segment 0 bases; nucleotides outside the gene matches: 10. CDR3 region: CASRQMTSGSTDTQYF. The CDR3 region has the DNA TGCGCCAGTCGGCAAATGACTAGCGGAAGCACAGATACGCAGTATTTT.

V gene TRBV6-4 combines with J gene TRBJ2-3; D might be TRBD1 (5 bases). The V end lost 0 bases, the J end lost 6 bases, and 13 bases lay between the germline ends. Germline V gives CDR1 MRHNA, CDR2 SNTAGT. This CDR3 contains 15 residues. The CDR3 sequence: CASSDSGQGMDTQYF. The CDR3 nucleotides read TGTGCCAGCAGTGACTCTGGGCAGGGCATGGATACGCAGTATTTT.

The V gene is TRBV6-1, the J gene TRBJ1-2, with D possibly matching TRBD1 (5 bases). The germline V gene has CDR1 MNHNS and CDR2 SASEGT. The CDR3 loop spans 15 amino acids. Trimming removed 8 bases from V and 8 bases from J, with 24 bases in between. CDR3 in DNA: TGTGCCAGCGTTTCGCCGGGACGCCAAAGAGGAGGCTACACCTTC. Amino acids: CASVSPGRQRGGYTF.

This chain joins TRBV20-1 and TRBJ2-1, with 7 bases identical to TRBD2. Germline lookup yields CDR1 DFQATT and CDR2 SNEGSKA (reference sequence). The length of the CDR3 is 11 residues. Losses at the gene ends were 8 bases for V and 9 bases for J; bases not matched to a gene: 7. CDR3: CSPGRVGEQFF. The CDR3 coding sequence is TGCAGTCCGGGGAGGGTCGGTGAGCAGTTCTTC.

The rearrangement joins TRBV7-9 to TRBJ1-1; possible D gene TRBD1, 5 bases. Trimming took off 2 bases at V and 3 bases at J, with 10 bases between the two ends. The CDR3 sequence is 14 residues long. Germline lookup yields CDR1 SEHNR and CDR2 FQNEAQ (reference sequence). The CDR3 region is CASSLPGGDTEAFF. The DNA of the CDR3 is TGTGCCAGCAGCTTACCTGGAGGGGACACTGAAGCTTTCTTT.

The chain uses TRBV7-2 and TRBJ2-5; TRBD1 matches 8 bases. V lost 3 bases to trimming and J lost 2 bases; unmatched junction nucleotides: 8. Germline V gives CDR1 SGHTA, CDR2 FQGNSA. The CDR3 covers 16 residues. The CDR3 region has the DNA TGTGCCAGCAGCTTCCTCCCAGGGGGCGGACAAGAGACCCAGTACTTC. Translation: CASSFLPGGGQETQYF.